This section outlines one T cell receptor beta chain sequence together with its context. V lost 2 bases to trimming and J lost 8 bases, with 9 bases between them. The CDR3 runs 12 residues. Germline CDR1 is MNHEY and CDR2 is SVGAGI. This sample stems from a study of blood T cell repertoires in COVID-19. Study as a whole: Both acute and convalescent COVID-19 samples were obtained from the United States, Italy and Spain. In each case, the material was cDNA or gDNA derived from T cells, B-cell-depleted T cells, or PBMCs.

In the authors' methods: Amplification of reference gene primers was used by the study to estimate nucleated cell counts. Assay: immunoSEQ multiplex PCR; the TCRdb copy retains only in-frame clones and omits some. That table furnishes V, J and clone size, whereas the DNA furnished D and trimming. The sample records around 42,000 clones, around 83% being singletons. This rearrangement joins TRBV6-5 to TRBJ1-2, with D possibly matching TRBD1 (5 bases). Sequenced material: peripheral blood. This clonotype was sampled from a woman over 75 with acute or convalescent COVID-19. CDR3 amino acids: CASSYDRRGYTF. In nucleotides, the CDR3 is TGTGCCAGCAGTTACGACAGACGGGGCTACACCTTC.